This T cell receptor beta chain originates from a study of T cells in Graves' hyperthyroidism and ophthalmopathy. Amplified regions were TCR beta CDR3 sequences from RNA transcripts. HTBI primers were used for first-round RT-PCR of the TCR CDR3. TCRdb fed the multiplex PCR reads into MiXCR, producing one record per CDR3 protein. In the table there are about 530,000 distinct CDR3 sequences, roughly 17% of which are singletons. The table lists this clonotype with many counts. Inclusion characteristics of ophthalmopathy patients comprised a Clinical Activity Score of at least 3, a NOSPECS grade of at least 4, and duration under 3 months. PBMCs stemmed from approximately 9.1 ml fresh peripheral blood. This TCR came from a woman between 18 and 29 years old with Graves' ophthalmopathy. The sample taken for sequencing was blood.

Here the CDR3 DNA reads TGTGCCAGTTCTACAGCCGTACTAGCGGGCGGAAACAATGAGCAGTTCTTC. It encodes CASSTAVLAGGNNEQFF. The V gene is TRBV27, the J gene TRBJ2-1; 9 nucleotides line up with TRBD2. CDR1 and CDR2 from the germline V gene are MNHEY and SMNVEV (reference sequence). Trimming at V came to 9 bases and at J to 5 bases, leaving 17 bases not matched to a gene. The CDR3 contains 17 residues.